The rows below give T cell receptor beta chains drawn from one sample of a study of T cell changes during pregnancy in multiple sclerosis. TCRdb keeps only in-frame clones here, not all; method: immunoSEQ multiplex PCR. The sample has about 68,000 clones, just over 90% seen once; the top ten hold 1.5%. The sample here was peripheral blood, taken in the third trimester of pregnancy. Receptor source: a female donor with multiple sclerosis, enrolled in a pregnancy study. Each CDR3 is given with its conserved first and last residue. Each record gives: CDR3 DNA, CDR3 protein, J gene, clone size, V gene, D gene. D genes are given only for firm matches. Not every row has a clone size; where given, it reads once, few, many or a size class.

CDR3nt: TGTGCCAGCAGCCCAAGGGGGGTCAGGGGGAATGAGCAGTTCTTC; CDR3aa: CASSPRGVRGNEQFF; j_gene: TRBJ2-1; abundance: NA; v_gene: TRBV4-2; d_gene: NA
CDR3nt: TGCGCCAGCAGCTTGAAGGGCGGGGGGGATTTGAGAGATACGCAGTATTTT; CDR3aa: CASSLKGGGDLRDTQYF; j_gene: TRBJ2-3; abundance: NA; v_gene: TRBV5-1; d_gene: TRBD2
CDR3nt: TGTGCCAGCAGCTTAGTGTTTGGACAGATCTACGAGCAGTACTTC; CDR3aa: CASSLVFGQIYEQYF; j_gene: TRBJ2-7; abundance: NA; v_gene: TRBV11-2; d_gene: NA
CDR3nt: TGTGCCAGCAGCCCCAGCAACGGGGGACCCCAGCATTTT; CDR3aa: CASSPSNGGPQHF; j_gene: TRBJ1-5; abundance: NA; v_gene: TRBV7-8; d_gene: NA
CDR3nt: TGTGCCAGTAGTAAACCGACAGGGGTACTCTCTGGGGCCAACGTCCTGACTTTC; CDR3aa: CASSKPTGVLSGANVLTF; j_gene: TRBJ2-6; abundance: few; v_gene: TRBV19; d_gene: TRBD1
CDR3nt: TGCGCCAGCAGTGATTTAACGGGCGGGGAGCTGTTTTTT; CDR3aa: CASSDLTGGELFF; j_gene: TRBJ2-2; abundance: NA; v_gene: TRBV10-2; d_gene: NA
CDR3nt: TGTGCCAGCAGCCCGCCGGGACAGTCGAACACCGGGGAGCTGTTTTTT; CDR3aa: CASSPPGQSNTGELFF; j_gene: TRBJ2-2; abundance: NA; v_gene: TRBV7-9; d_gene: TRBD1
CDR3nt: TGCGCCAGCAGCTTGGACGGCGATCGAACGGGGGGCTACACCTTC; CDR3aa: CASSLDGDRTGGYTF; j_gene: TRBJ1-2; abundance: NA; v_gene: TRBV5-1; d_gene: NA
CDR3nt: TGTGCCAGCAGCTCGTTTGCGGGGGGCTCCTATAATTCACCCCTCCACTTT; CDR3aa: CASSSFAGGSYNSPLHF; j_gene: TRBJ1-6; abundance: NA; v_gene: TRBV7-9; d_gene: NA
CDR3nt: TGTGCCAGCAGTTACAGGGGGAACACTGAAGCTTTCTTT; CDR3aa: CASSYRGNTEAFF; j_gene: TRBJ1-1; abundance: NA; v_gene: TRBV27; d_gene: TRBD1